This T cell receptor (beta chain) was retrieved from a study of vaccination and CD4 T cells after COVID-19. This clonotype appeared a single time. Antigen specificity is unknown. Treatment reported: 10-day PBMC culture with coronavirus spike peptide pools or control peptides (ViraFEST assay). The Oncomine TCR Beta short-read assay sequenced DNA from cultured CD4+ T cells. TCRdb itself ran the PCR reads through MiXCR, one entry per CDR3 protein. The sample consists of under 20,000 distinct CDR3 sequences, 45% to 65% of them appearing once. The receptor was derived from a human donor who had recovered from COVID-19. Sequencing used CD4+ T cells from blood, cultured in vitro.

The CDR3 protein is CSASNPRQTQETQYF. The CDR3 DNA sequence: TGCAGTGCTAGTAATCCGAGACAGACTCAAGAGACCCAGTACTTC. The chain carries TRBV20-1 and TRBJ2-5, with D possibly matching TRBD1 (5 bases). V dropped 3 bases and J dropped 2 bases, with 16 bases sitting between them. CDR3 length: 15 amino acids. The germline V gene encodes CDR1 DFQATT and CDR2 SNEGSKA (reference sequence).